Described below is a single T cell receptor beta chain sequence and its context. Its antigen is not identified. This sample is drawn from a study of T cell repertoires in cytomegalovirus infection. Turning to the study itself: Shared public TCR beta signatures pointed to both CMV infection and a matching HLA type. Findings and limits, study-wide: HLA-C-restricted CMV clonotypes gave the most frequent clonotype in two of eight donors. Identification of carriers of CMV plus the relevant HLA was achieved through cumulative public TCR beta family frequency.

TCRdb passed the reads through MiXCR, listing each CDR3 protein once. The repertoire consists of about 260,000 distinct CDR3 sequences, with around 9% occurring once and the leading ten covering about 15%. The ends were cut back, 0 bases at V and 7 bases at J, with 15 bases in the middle. The CDR3 is 15 residues long. In germline, CDR1 is DFQATT, CDR2 SNEGSKA (reference sequence). Source material: PBMCs. This clonotype was obtained from a human donor in good health (CMV status not recorded). Some clones in this sample may be carry-over from other donors' samples. J is TRBJ1-4 and V is TRBV20-1; D ambiguous. CDR3 region: CSARDHGDGSEKLFF. Written as DNA, the CDR3 is TGCAGTGCTAGAGATCATGGCGACGGGAGTGAAAAACTGTTTTTT.